One and the same sample provided the 8 T cell receptor beta chains below, sequenced in a study of human T cells and chemical hapten exposure. Described time point: pre-sensitization, week 0. As to treatment: therapeutic diphenylcyclopropenone sensitization with weekly scalp DPC. TCRdb reprocessed the RACE reads with MiXCR, giving one entry per CDR3 protein. The data contain about 380,000 distinct CDR3 sequences, 5% to 6.5% of them singletons. The material was whole blood, obtained in connection with sensitization to the hapten diphenylcyclopropenone (DPC). These receptors came from a woman aged 45 to 65 with alopecia areata. Some clones in this sample may be carry-over from other donors' samples.

This clonotype was observed many times. This chain joins TRBV20-1 and TRBJ2-3; TRBD2 matches at 14 bases. There are 18 residues in the CDR3. The germline CDR1 and CDR2 sequences are DFQATT and SNEGSKA (reference sequence). V was clipped by 0 bases and J by 4 bases; unmatched bases: 9. CDR3 DNA: TGCAGTGCTAGAGATTATAGGGGACTAGCGGGAGTTCCAGATACGCAGTATTTT. Translating gives CSARDYRGLAGVPDTQYF.

The table lists this clonotype with a few counts. V and J are TRBV5-5 and TRBJ2-3; 7 nucleotides line up with TRBD1. V trimming: 9 bases; J trimming: 6 bases; junction bases outside the gene matches: 4. CDR1 is SGHKS, CDR2 YYEKEE, per germline (reference sequence). There are 11 residues in the CDR3. CDR3 residues: CATGTADTQYF. DNA of the CDR3: TGTGCCACCGGGACAGCGGATACGCAGTATTTT.

Many counts were recorded for this clonotype. Given the absence of the conserved phenylalanine or tryptophan at the CDR3 end, a read error is likely. No DNA is shown, since the ends of the CDR3 on it are uncertain; the CDR3 is the one TCRdb lists. V usage is TRBV28 and J usage is TRBJ2-1; whether TRBD1, the table's D call, matches the DNA was not checked. The CDR3 has 9 amino acids, counting both end residues. Germline CDR1 is MDHEN and CDR2 is SYDVKM. The CDR3 sequence is CASSLWTVR.

The sample holds a few counts of this clonotype. DNA of the CDR3: TGTGCCAGCAGGGGAACTAGCGGCACAGATACGCAGTATTTT. Its translation: CASRGTSGTDTQYF. The genes are TRBV6-5 and TRBJ2-3; the match to TRBD2 covers 7 bases. Germline values: CDR1 MNHEY, CDR2 SVGAGI. V lost 6 bases and J lost 1; bases outside the gene matches: 4. There are 14 residues in the CDR3.

This clonotype was detected a few times. J is TRBJ2-7 and V is TRBV9; TRBD2 matches at 7 bases. The CDR3 has 19 residues. CDR1 and CDR2 from the germline V gene are SGDLS and YYNGEE. Trimming removed 3 bases from V and 2 bases from J; junction bases left unmatched: 20. CDR3 loop: CASSDSSVRGGRGTYEQYF. CDR3 DNA: TGTGCCAGCAGCGACTCGTCGGTTAGGGGCGGGAGAGGGACCTACGAGCAGTACTTC.

The V call is TRBV9, the J call TRBJ2-2; D perhaps matches TRBD1 (5 bases). The CDR3 runs 15 residues. The germline V and J ends were trimmed by 4 bases and 6 bases, with 16 bases remaining between them. Germline CDR1 reads SGDLS; CDR2 reads YYNGEE. The CDR3 DNA follows: TGTGCCAGCAGCCCCAAGGGGAATGCAGCCGGGGAGCTGTTTTTT. Its translation: CASSPKGNAAGELFF.

The table lists this clonotype with many counts. The chain combines TRBV7-3 with TRBJ2-2; D uncertain. Trimming pared 2 bases from V and 3 bases from J, leaving 7 bases between. There are 14 residues in the CDR3. Germline CDR1 reads SGHTA; CDR2 reads FQGTGA. CDR3 sequence (DNA): TGTGCCAGCAGCTTAGCAGGAGACACCGGGGAGCTGTTTTTT. Its protein is CASSLAGDTGELFF.

This clonotype was observed many times. The chain carries TRBV10-2 and TRBJ2-5; the D is unclear. Trimming took 3 bases from V and 4 from J, leaving 3 bases between them. This CDR3 comprises 11 residues. Per the germline V gene, CDR1 is WSHSY and CDR2 is SAAADI. DNA for the CDR3: TGCGCCAGCAGTGACCCAGAGACCCAGTACTTC. Its translation is CASSDPETQYF.